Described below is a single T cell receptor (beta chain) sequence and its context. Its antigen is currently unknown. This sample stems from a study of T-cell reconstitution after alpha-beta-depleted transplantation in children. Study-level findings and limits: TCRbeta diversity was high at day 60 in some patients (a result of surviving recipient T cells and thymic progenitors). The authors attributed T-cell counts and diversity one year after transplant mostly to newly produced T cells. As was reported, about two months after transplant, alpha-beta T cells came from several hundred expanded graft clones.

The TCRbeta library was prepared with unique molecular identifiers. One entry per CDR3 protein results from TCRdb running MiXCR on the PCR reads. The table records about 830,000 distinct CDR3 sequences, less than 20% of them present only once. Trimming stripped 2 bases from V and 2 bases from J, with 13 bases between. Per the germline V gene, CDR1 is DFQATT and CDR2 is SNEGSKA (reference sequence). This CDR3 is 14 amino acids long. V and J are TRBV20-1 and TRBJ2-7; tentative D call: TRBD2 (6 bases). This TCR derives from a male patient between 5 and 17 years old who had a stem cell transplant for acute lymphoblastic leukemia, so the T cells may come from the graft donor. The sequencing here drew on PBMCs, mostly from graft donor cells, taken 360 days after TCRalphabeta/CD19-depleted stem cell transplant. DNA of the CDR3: TGCAGTGCTAGAAGGAGGGAAGGCACCTACGAGCAGTACTTC. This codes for CSARRREGTYEQYF.